These T cell receptor beta chains were read from a single sample in a study of blood T cell repertoires in COVID-19. Only in-frame clones appear in the TCRdb table, and some are missing; sequencing was by immunoSEQ multiplex PCR. The sample contains around 26,000 clones, about 80% of which appear only once. Sequencing was carried out using peripheral blood. The receptors come from a man aged 70-80 years with acute or convalescent COVID-19. CDR3s include the opening cysteine and the closing phenylalanine or tryptophan. Only part of the rows carry a size: once, few, many, or a class if the clone is expanded.

J: TRBJ1-4; size: NA; V: TRBV7-8; CDR3: CASSLAGGKKEKLFF
J: TRBJ1-1; size: NA; V: TRBV6-4; CDR3: CASSVRTDTEAFF
J: TRBJ1-2; size: few; V: TRBV6-5; CDR3: CASSFTGQGAGYTF
J: TRBJ2-5; size: NA; V: TRBV11-2; CDR3: CASSLADRGVETQYF
J: TRBJ1-1; size: NA; V: TRBV27; CDR3: CASQGQGGGAFF
J: TRBJ1-3; size: many; V: TRBV4-1; CDR3: CASSRQPGTSGNTIYF
J: TRBJ1-1; size: NA; V: TRBV5-1; CDR3: CASSLGRQGAADTEAFF
J: TRBJ2-7; size: NA; V: TRBV7-6; CDR3: CASSTSSTGAYEQYF
J: TRBJ2-7; size: NA; V: TRBV28; CDR3: CASSSHWDRPAYEQYF
J: TRBJ2-2; size: NA; V: TRBV5-1; CDR3: CASTGRPTGAITGELFF
J: TRBJ1-1; size: NA; V: TRBV7-9; CDR3: CASSLPSTTEAFF
J: TRBJ2-1; size: NA; V: TRBV28; CDR3: CASSLVKLAGGYNEQFF
J: TRBJ1-2; size: NA; V: TRBV5-6; CDR3: CASSFSLGTEQANYGYTF
J: TRBJ2-1; size: NA; V: TRBV6-2/TRBV6-3; CDR3: CASSYPGDRGIYNEQFF
J: TRBJ2-3; size: NA; V: TRBV29-1; CDR3: CSVGGGTPDTQYF
J: TRBJ1-1; size: few; V: TRBV29-1; CDR3: CSGADMNTEAFF
J: TRBJ1-3; size: few; V: TRBV28; CDR3: CASRTRGAGNTIYF
J: TRBJ1-2; size: NA; V: TRBV5-1; CDR3: CASSLDTTYTF
J: TRBJ1-2; size: NA; V: TRBV7-9; CDR3: CASSLESGDYTF
J: TRBJ2-7; size: NA; V: TRBV5-5; CDR3: CASSLRSGTSGGLREQYF
J: TRBJ2-7; size: many; V: TRBV11-2; CDR3: CASSLTSENLYEQYF
J: TRBJ2-7; size: NA; V: TRBV7-2; CDR3: CASSLDFYEQYF
J: TRBJ2-6; size: NA; V: TRBV11-3; CDR3: CASSPGGSGANVLTF
J: TRBJ2-3; size: NA; V: TRBV7-2; CDR3: CASSSGGAGYDTQYF
J: TRBJ2-7; size: NA; V: TRBV7-2; CDR3: CASSFSYGEADF
J: TRBJ2-3; size: NA; V: TRBV6-4; CDR3: CASRRQGGSTDTQYF
J: TRBJ2-3; size: NA; V: TRBV5-1; CDR3: CASSSSSSAFRADTQYF
J: TRBJ1-5; size: NA; V: TRBV28; CDR3: CASSLGDLHQPQHF
J: TRBJ2-7; size: NA; V: TRBV2; CDR3: CASSGAQGLNEQYF
J: TRBJ2-7; size: once; V: TRBV4-1; CDR3: CASSQLFSGQGRNEQYF
J: TRBJ2-2; size: NA; V: TRBV3-1/TRBV3-2; CDR3: CASRWTGDTGELFF
J: TRBJ1-2; size: NA; V: TRBV6-5; CDR3: CASRAPGGVFSGYTF
J: TRBJ1-6; size: NA; V: TRBV7-3; CDR3: CASPGGQVSGNSPLHF
J: TRBJ1-2; size: NA; V: TRBV4-2; CDR3: CASSQDPGQGRYGYTF
J: TRBJ1-1; size: NA; V: TRBV5-1; CDR3: CASSYSGTVEAFF
J: TRBJ2-7; size: once; V: TRBV3-1/TRBV3-2; CDR3: CASRRSSRSYEQYF
J: TRBJ2-1; size: NA; V: TRBV6-2/TRBV6-3; CDR3: CASSSPAGVFNEQFF
J: TRBJ2-3; size: NA; V: TRBV4-1; CDR3: CASSQPGGEDTQYF
J: TRBJ1-6; size: NA; V: TRBV7-9; CDR3: CASSLGSTGSPLHF
J: TRBJ2-7; size: NA; V: TRBV5-6; CDR3: CASSRGFEQYF
J: TRBJ2-1; size: NA; V: TRBV14; CDR3: CASSPNLRGNEQFF